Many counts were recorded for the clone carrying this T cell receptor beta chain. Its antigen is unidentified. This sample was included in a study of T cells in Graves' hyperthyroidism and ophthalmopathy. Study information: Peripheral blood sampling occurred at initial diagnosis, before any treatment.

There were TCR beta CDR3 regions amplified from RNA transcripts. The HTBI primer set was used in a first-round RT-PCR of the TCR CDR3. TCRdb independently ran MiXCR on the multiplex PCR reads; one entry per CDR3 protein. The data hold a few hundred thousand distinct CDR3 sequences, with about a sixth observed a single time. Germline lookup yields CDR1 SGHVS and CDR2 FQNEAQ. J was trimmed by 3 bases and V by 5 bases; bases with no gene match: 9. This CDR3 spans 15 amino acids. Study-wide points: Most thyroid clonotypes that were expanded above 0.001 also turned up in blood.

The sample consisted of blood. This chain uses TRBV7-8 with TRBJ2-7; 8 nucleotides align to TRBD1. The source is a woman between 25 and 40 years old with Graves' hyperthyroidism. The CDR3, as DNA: TGTGCCAGCAGCAAAAGACCGGGACAGGACTACGAGCAGTACTTC. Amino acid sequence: CASSKRPGQDYEQYF.